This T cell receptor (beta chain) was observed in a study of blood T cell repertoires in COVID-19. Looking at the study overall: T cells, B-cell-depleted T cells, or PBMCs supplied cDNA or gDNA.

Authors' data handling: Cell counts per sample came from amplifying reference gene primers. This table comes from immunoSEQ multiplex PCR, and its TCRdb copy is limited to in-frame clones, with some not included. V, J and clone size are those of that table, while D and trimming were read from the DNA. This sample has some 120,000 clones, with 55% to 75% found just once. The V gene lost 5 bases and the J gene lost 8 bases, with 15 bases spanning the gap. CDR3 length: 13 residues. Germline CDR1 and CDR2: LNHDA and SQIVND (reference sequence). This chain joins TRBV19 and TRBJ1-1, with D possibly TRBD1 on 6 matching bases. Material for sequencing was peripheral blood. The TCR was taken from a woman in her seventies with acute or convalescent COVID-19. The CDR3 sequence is CASSPTGQTEAFF. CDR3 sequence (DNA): TGTGCCAGTAGTCCGACAGGTCAGACGGAAGCTTTCTTT.